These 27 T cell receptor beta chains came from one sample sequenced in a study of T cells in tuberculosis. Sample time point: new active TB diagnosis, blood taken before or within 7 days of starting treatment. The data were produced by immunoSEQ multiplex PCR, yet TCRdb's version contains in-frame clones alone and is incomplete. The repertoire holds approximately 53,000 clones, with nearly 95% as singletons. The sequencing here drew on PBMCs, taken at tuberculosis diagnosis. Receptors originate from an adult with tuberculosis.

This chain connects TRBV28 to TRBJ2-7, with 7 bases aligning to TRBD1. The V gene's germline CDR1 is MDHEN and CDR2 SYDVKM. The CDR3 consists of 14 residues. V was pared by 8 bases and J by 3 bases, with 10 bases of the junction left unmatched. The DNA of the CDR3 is TGTGCCAGCGGCTCCGGGACAGCTCTCTACGAGCAGTACTTC. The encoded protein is CASGSGTALYEQYF.

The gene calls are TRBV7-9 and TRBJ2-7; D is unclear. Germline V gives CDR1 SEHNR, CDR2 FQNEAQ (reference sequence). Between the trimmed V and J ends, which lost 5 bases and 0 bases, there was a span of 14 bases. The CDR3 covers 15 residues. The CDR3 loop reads CASSPDTGSSYEQYF. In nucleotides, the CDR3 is TGTGCCAGCAGCCCAGATACGGGTAGCTCCTACGAGCAGTACTTC.

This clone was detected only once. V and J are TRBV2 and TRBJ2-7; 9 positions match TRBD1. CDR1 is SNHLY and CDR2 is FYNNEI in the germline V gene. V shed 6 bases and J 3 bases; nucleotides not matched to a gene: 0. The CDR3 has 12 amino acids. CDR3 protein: CASRDRGYEQYF. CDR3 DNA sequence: TGTGCCAGCAGGGACAGGGGCTACGAGCAGTACTTC.

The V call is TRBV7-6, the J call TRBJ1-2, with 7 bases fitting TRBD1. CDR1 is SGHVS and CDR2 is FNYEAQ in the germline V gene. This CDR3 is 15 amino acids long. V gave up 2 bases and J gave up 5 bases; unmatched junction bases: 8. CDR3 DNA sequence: TGTGCCAGCAGCTTAATCCCAGGGGGTACTTATGGCTACACCTTC. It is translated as CASSLIPGGTYGYTF. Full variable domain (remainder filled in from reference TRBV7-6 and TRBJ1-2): GAGVSQSPRYKVTKRGQDVALRCDPISGHVSLYWYRQALGQGPEFLTYFNYEAQQDKSGLPNDRFSAERPEGSISTLTIQRTEQRDSAMYRCASSLIPGGTYGYTFGSGTRLTVV.

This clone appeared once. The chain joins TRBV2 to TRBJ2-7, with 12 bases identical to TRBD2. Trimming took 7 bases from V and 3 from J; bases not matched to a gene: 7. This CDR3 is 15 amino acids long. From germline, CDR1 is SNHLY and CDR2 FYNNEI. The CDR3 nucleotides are TGTGCCAGCAACCCTAAGACTAGCGGGAGCTACGAGCAGTACTTC. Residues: CASNPKTSGSYEQYF.

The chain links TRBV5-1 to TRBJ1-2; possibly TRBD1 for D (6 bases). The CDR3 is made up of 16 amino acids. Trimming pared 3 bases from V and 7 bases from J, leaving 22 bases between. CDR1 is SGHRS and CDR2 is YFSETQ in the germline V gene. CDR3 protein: CASSSPDIQGRTGYTF. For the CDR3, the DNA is TGCGCCAGCAGCTCACCCGACATACAGGGAAGAACTGGCTACACCTTC.

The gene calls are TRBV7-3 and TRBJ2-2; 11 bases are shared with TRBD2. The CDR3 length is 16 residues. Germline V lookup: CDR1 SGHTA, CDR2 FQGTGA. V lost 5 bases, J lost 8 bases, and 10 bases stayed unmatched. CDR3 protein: CASSQSSGRIAGELFF. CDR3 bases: TGTGCCAGCAGCCAGTCTAGCGGGAGGATTGCGGGGGAGCTGTTTTTT.

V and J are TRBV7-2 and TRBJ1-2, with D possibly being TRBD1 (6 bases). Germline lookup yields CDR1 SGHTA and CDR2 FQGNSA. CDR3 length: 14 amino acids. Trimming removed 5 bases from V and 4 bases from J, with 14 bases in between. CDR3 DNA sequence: TGTGCCAGCAGCCCCACAGGGAGTCCCTATGGCTACACCTTC. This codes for CASSPTGSPYGYTF.

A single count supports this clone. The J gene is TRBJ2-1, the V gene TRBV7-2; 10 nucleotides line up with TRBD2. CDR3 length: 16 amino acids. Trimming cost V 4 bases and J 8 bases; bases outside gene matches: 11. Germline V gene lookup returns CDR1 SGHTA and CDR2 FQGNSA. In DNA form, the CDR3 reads TGTGCCAGCAGCTCAGTAGCGGGAGGATCCTATCATGAGCAGTTCTTC. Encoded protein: CASSSVAGGSYHEQFF.

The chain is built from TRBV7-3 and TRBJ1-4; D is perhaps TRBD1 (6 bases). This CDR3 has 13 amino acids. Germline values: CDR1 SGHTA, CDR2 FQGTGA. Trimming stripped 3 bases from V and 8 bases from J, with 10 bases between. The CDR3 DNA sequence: TGTGCCAGCAGCTTGGGAAGGGGGGAAAAACTGTTTTTT. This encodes CASSLGRGEKLFF.

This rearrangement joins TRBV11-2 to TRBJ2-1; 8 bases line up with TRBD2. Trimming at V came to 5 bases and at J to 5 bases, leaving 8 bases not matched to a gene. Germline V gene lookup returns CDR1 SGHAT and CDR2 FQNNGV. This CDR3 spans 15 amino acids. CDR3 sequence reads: CASSLGTSWDNEQFF. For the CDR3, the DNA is TGTGCCAGCAGCCTCGGGACTAGTTGGGACAATGAGCAGTTCTTC.

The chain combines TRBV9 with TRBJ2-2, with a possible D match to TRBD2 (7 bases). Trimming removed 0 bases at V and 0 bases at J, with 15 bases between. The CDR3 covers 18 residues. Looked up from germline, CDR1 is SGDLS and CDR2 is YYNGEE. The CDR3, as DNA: TGTGCCAGCAGCGTAGATTATCCCGGGGGGCCGAACACCGGGGAGCTGTTTTTT. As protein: CASSVDYPGGPNTGELFF.

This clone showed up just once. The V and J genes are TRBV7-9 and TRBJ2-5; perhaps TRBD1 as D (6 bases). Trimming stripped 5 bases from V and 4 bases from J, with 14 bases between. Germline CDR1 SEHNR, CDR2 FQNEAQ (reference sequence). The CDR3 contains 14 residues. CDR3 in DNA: TGTGCCAGCAGCCCATCTCAGGGGTCAGAGACCCAGTACTTC. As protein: CASSPSQGSETQYF.

CDR3 sequence: CASSLTRDGGYTF. DNA for the CDR3: TGTGCCAGCAGCTTGACGAGGGATGGGGGCTACACCTTC. The chain links TRBV5-4 to TRBJ1-2, with D uncertain. The length of the CDR3 is 13 residues. The germline V and J ends were trimmed by 1 base and 8 bases, with 12 bases remaining between them. CDR1 and CDR2 from the germline V gene are SGHNT and YYREEE (reference sequence).

DNA of the CDR3: TGCGCCAGCAGCTTGGTTCGTAGCGGGGAGAGCCCGTATTTT. Protein sequence: CASSLVRSGESPYF. V and J are TRBV5-1 and TRBJ2-3; 8 nucleotides line up with TRBD2. The CDR3 length is 14 residues. CDR1 SGHRS and CDR2 YFSETQ come from the germline V gene. J was trimmed by 14 bases and V by 0 bases; bases with no gene match: 11.

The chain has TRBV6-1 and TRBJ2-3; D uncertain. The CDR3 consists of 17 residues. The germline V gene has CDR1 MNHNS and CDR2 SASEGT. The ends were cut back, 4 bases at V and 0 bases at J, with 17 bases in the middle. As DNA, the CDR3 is TGTGCCAGCAGTGTTCGTAGTCTGACAACTAGCACAGATACGCAGTATTTT. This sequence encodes CASSVRSLTTSTDTQYF.

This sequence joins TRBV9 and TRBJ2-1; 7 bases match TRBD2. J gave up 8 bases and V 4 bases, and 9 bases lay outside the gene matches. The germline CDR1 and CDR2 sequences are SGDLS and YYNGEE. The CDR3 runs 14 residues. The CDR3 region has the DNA TGTGCCAGCAGCCGGACTAGGCCCGGGGATGAGCAGTTCTTC. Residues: CASSRTRPGDEQFF.

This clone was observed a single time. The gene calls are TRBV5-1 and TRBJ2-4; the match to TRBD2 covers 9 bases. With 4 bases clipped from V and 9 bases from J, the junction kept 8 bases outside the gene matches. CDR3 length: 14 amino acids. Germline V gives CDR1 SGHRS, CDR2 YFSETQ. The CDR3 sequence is CASSQGLAGIIQYF. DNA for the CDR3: TGCGCCAGCAGCCAAGGGCTAGCGGGAATCATTCAGTACTTC. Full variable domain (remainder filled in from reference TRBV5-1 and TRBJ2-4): KAGVTQTPRYLIKTRGQQVTLSCSPISGHRSVSWYQQTPGQGLQFLFEYFSETQRNKGNFPGRFSGRQFSNSRSEMNVSTLELGDSALYLCASSQGLAGIIQYFGAGTRLSVL.

CDR3 sequence (DNA): TGTGCCAGCAGCTTGACCAAGACTAGCGAGGGGTATTTT. Its translation: CASSLTKTSEGYF. V gene TRBV5-6 combines with J gene TRBJ2-3, with TRBD2 matching 8 bases. J was trimmed by 14 bases and V by 1 base; bases with no gene match: 9. Germline CDR1 reads SGHDT; CDR2 reads YYEEEE. This CDR3 contains 13 residues.

CDR3 nucleotide sequence: TGCAGCGTTGAAGATGGGAAGGGGTCCTACGAGCAGTACTTC. It yields the protein CSVEDGKGSYEQYF. V is TRBV29-1 and J is TRBJ2-7, with D possibly matching TRBD1 (5 bases). Trimming cost V 0 bases and J 1 base, with 10 bases left between them. This CDR3 comprises 14 residues. Looked up from germline, CDR1 is SQVTM and CDR2 is ANQGSEA.

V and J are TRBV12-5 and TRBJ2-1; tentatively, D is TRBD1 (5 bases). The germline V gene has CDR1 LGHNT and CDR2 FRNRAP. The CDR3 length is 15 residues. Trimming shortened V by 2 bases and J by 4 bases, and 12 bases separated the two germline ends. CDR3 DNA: TGTGCTAGTGGTTTGCGACAGAGAGAATACAATGAGCAGTTCTTC. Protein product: CASGLRQREYNEQFF.

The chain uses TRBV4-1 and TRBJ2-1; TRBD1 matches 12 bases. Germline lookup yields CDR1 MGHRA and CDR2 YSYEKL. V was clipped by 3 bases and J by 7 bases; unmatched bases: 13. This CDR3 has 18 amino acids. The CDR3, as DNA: TGCGCCAGCAGCCATCCAACGCCCGGGACAGGGGGCGGAAATGAGCAGTTCTTC. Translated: CASSHPTPGTGGGNEQFF.

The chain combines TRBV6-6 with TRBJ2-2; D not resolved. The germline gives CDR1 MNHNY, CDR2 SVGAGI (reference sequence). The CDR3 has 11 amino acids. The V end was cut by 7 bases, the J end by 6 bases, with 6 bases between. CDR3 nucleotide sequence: TGTGCCAGCATTCTGTCCGGGGAGCTGTTTTTT. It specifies CASILSGELFF.

CDR3 in amino acids: CASSSEQGADRYEQYF. The CDR3 DNA is TGTGCCAGCAGCTCAGAACAGGGGGCAGATCGCTACGAGCAGTACTTC. This chain joins TRBV11-1 and TRBJ2-7; 9 bases are shared with TRBD1. The CDR3 sequence is 16 residues long. J was trimmed by 3 bases and V by 4 bases; bases with no gene match: 10. CDR1 is SGHAT and CDR2 is FQDESV in the germline V gene (reference sequence). The full variable domain, in which reference TRBV11-1 and TRBJ2-7 provide the parts outside the CDR3, is EAEVAQSPRYKITEKSQAVAFWCDPISGHATLYWYRQILGQGPELLVQFQDESVVDDSQLPKDRFSAERLKGVDSTLKIQPAELGDSAMYLCASSSEQGADRYEQYFGPGTRLTVT.

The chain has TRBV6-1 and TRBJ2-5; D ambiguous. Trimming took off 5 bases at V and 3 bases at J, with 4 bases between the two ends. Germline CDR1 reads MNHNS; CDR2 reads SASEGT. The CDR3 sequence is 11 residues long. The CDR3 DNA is TGTGCCAGCAGTTTTAAAGAGACCCAGTACTTC. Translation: CASSFKETQYF.

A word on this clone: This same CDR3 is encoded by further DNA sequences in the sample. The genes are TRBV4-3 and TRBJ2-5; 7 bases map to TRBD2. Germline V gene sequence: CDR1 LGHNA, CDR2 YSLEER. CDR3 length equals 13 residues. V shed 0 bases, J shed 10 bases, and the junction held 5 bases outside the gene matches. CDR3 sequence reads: CASSQDGRLDQYF. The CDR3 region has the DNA TGCGCCAGCAGCCAAGACGGGAGGTTGGACCAGTACTTC.

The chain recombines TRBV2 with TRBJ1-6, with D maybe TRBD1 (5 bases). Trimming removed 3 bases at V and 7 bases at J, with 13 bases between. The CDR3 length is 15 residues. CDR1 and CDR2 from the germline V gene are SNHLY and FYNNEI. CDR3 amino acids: CASSENRLSNSPLHF. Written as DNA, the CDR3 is TGTGCCAGCAGTGAGAACAGGCTTTCAAATTCACCCCTCCACTTT.